A single T cell receptor beta chain is shown here with its context. Its specificity is not known. This sample stems from a study of blood T cells in healthy people across ages. Overall study findings and caveats: Those diversity estimates obtained from one million T cells were thought to be underestimates. Among T cells, TCR beta diversity per million cells dropped roughly linearly as age rose.

The use of a sample-barcoded 5' primer and a J-beta primer mix characterized a second PCR of about 6 to 12 cycles. TCRdb independently ran MiXCR on the 5' RACE reads; one entry per CDR3 protein. The sample carries just under 750,000 distinct CDR3 sequences, roughly 20% recorded once. Germline CDR1 is SGHRS and CDR2 is YFSETQ. Trimming took 4 bases from V and 4 from J, leaving 17 bases between them. The CDR3 runs to 15 residues. Aged about 6 to 95, donors were systemically healthy Caucasians from Russia. Each donor gave around 9.6 milliliters of peripheral blood. The sequence derives from a man aged 70 or older in good health. This chain uses TRBV5-1 with TRBJ2-5, with TRBD2 as a possible D gene (5 bases). Sequenced sample: blood. The CDR3 coding sequence is TGCGCCAGCAGCCTCGGGGTATTGAGTCGAGAGACCCAGTACTTC. Translation: CASSLGVLSRETQYF.